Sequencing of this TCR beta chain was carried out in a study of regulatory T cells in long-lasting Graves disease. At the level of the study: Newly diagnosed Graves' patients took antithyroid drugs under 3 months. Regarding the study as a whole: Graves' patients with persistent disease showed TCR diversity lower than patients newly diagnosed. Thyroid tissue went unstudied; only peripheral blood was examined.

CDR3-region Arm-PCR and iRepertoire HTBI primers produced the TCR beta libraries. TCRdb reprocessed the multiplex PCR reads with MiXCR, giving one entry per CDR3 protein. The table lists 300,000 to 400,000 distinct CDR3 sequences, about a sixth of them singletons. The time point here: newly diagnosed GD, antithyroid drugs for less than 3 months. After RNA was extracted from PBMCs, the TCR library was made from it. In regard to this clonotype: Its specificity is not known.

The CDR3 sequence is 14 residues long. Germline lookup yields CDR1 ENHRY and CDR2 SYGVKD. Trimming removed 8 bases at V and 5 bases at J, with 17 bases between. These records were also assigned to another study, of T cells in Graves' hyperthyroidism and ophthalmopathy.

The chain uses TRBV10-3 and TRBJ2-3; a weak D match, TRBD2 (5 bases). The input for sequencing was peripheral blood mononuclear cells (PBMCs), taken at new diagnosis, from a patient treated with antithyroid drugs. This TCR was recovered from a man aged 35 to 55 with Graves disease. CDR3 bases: TGTGCCATCTCTTTTCGAGAGAGCGGAGATACGCAGTATTTT. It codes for CAISFRESGDTQYF.